A selection of T cell receptor beta chains follows, all from one sample in a study of blood T cell repertoires in COVID-19. Repertoires were generated with immunoSEQ multiplex PCR, while TCRdb's copy carries only in-frame clones and drops some. In the table there are 300,000 to 350,000 clones, over 80% of which are singletons. Sequenced sample: peripheral blood. Receptors originate from a woman in her forties or fifties with COVID-19, enrolled during active disease. CDR3s include the opening cysteine and the closing phenylalanine or tryptophan. The D gene is left open where the match is weak. The size of a clone is reported for some rows only, either as once, few or many, or as a class for expanded clones.

j_call | clone_size | cdr3_length | v_call | d_call | cdr3_aa | cdr3_nt
TRBJ2-7 | once | 13 | TRBV11-3 | TRBD1 | CASSSGQGGEQYF | TGTGCCAGCAGCTCGGGACAGGGAGGCGAGCAGTACTTC
TRBJ1-2 | NA | 15 | TRBV18 | NA | CASSFPTAFNYGYTF | TGTGCCAGCTCATTCCCAACAGCTTTTAACTATGGCTACACCTTC
TRBJ2-3 | NA | 15 | TRBV3-1/TRBV3-2 | TRBD2 | CASSQKHSGRATQYF | TGTGCCAGCAGCCAAAAACATAGCGGGAGAGCGACGCAGTATTTT
TRBJ1-2 | NA | 14 | TRBV5-1 | TRBD1 | CASSPGTGSYGYTF | TGCGCCAGCAGCCCTGGGACAGGGAGCTATGGCTACACCTTC
TRBJ1-2 | NA | 14 | TRBV4-1 | NA | CASSQQGRGYGYTF | TGCGCCAGCAGCCAACAGGGGCGCGGCTATGGCTACACCTTC
TRBJ1-5 | NA | 13 | TRBV3-1/TRBV3-2 | NA | CASSQMSNQPQHF | TGTGCCAGCAGCCAAATGAGTAATCAGCCCCAGCATTTT
TRBJ2-7 | NA | 14 | TRBV2 | TRBD1 | CASSARDRAYEQYF | TGTGCCAGCAGTGCCCGGGACAGGGCCTACGAGCAGTACTTC
TRBJ1-3 | NA | 15 | TRBV18 | NA | CASSQLANSGNTIYF | TGTGCCAGCTCACAGTTGGCCAACTCTGGAAACACCATATATTTT
TRBJ2-3 | NA | 16 | TRBV4-2 | TRBD1 | CASISRSRGPADTQYF | TGTGCCAGCATTAGCCGTTCCAGGGGGCCCGCAGATACGCAGTATTTT
TRBJ2-7 | NA | 14 | TRBV19 | TRBD1 | CASSPTGDSDEQYF | TGTGCCAGTAGTCCGACAGGGGATAGCGACGAGCAGTACTTC
TRBJ2-3 | NA | 14 | TRBV5-1 | TRBD1 | CASSSGQNTDTQYF | TGCGCCAGCAGCTCGGGACAGAACACAGATACGCAGTATTTT
TRBJ2-5 | once | 12 | TRBV13 | NA | CASSRGVETQYF | TGTGCCAGCAGCCGCGGAGTGGAGACCCAGTACTTC
TRBJ2-2 | NA | 18 | TRBV7-6 | TRBD2 | CASSPPPRAGEYIGELFF | TGTGCCAGCAGTCCACCCCCACGAGCGGGAGAGTATATCGGGGAGCTGTTTTTT
TRBJ1-5 | NA | 13 | TRBV30 | TRBD1 | CAWARDRHQPQHF | TGTGCCTGGGCCCGGGACAGGCATCAGCCCCAGCATTTT
TRBJ2-7 | NA | 19 | TRBV9 | NA | CASSVGVGAGDLSRWEQYF | TGTGCCAGCAGCGTAGGAGTAGGGGCCGGAGACCTATCCCGGTGGGAGCAGTACTTC
TRBJ1-1 | NA | 15 | TRBV5-4 | NA | CASSSYSRLNTEAFF | TGTGCCAGCAGCTCGTACAGCAGATTGAACACTGAAGCTTTCTTT
TRBJ1-2 | NA | 13 | TRBV18 | TRBD1 | CASSPQGAIGYTF | TGTGCCAGCTCACCACAGGGGGCGATCGGCTACACCTTC
TRBJ1-5 | NA | 13 | TRBV2 | NA | CASGDRLNQPQHF | TGTGCCAGCGGAGACAGGCTTAATCAGCCCCAGCATTTT
TRBJ1-3 | NA | 17 | TRBV3-1/TRBV3-2 | NA | CASSQGGDGFGGNTIYF | TGTGCCAGCAGCCAAGGGGGCGACGGTTTTGGCGGAAACACCATATATTTT
TRBJ2-7 | NA | 14 | TRBV5-1 | TRBD1 | CASSWRDRGYEQYF | TGCGCCAGCAGCTGGAGGGACAGGGGCTACGAGCAGTACTTC
TRBJ1-3 | NA | 17 | TRBV18 | NA | CASSPTRGDMAGNTIYF | TGTGCCAGCTCACCCACACGGGGGGACATGGCTGGAAACACCATATATTTT
TRBJ2-1 | NA | 15 | TRBV28 | TRBD2 | CASSNEGGPGNEQFF | TGTGCCAGCAGTAATGAGGGAGGGCCAGGAAATGAGCAGTTCTTC
TRBJ1-3 | once | 15 | TRBV18 | NA | CASSPVGAIGNTIYF | TGTGCCAGCTCACCAGTGGGGGCAATTGGAAACACCATATATTTT
TRBJ2-5 | NA | 15 | TRBV24-1 | NA | CATSEPRQAKETQYF | TGTGCCACCAGTGAACCCAGACAGGCTAAGGAGACCCAGTACTTC
TRBJ1-5 | NA | 14 | TRBV27 | NA | CASSQGFSNQPQHF | TGTGCCAGCAGCCAGGGGTTTAGCAATCAGCCCCAGCATTTT
TRBJ2-1 | NA | 16 | TRBV10-3 | TRBD2 | CAIRGDLAGEGNEQFF | TGTGCCATCAGGGGGGATCTAGCGGGAGAAGGCAATGAGCAGTTCTTC
TRBJ2-7 | NA | 15 | TRBV7-6 | TRBD1 | CASSSRTGLTYEQYF | TGTGCCAGCAGCTCCCGGACAGGGCTTACCTACGAGCAGTACTTC
TRBJ1-4 | NA | 15 | TRBV5-8 | TRBD1 | CASSPDRVPNEKLFF | TGTGCCAGCAGCCCGGACAGGGTTCCTAATGAAAAACTGTTTTTT